This T cell receptor (beta chain) appears in the sequencing data of a study of T cells in Graves' hyperthyroidism and ophthalmopathy. Turning to this clonotype: Its antigen is still unknown.

Amplification of TCR beta CDR3 regions used RNA as the template. Carried out on the TCR CDR3, a first-round RT-PCR used the HTBI primer set. TCRdb called the multiplex PCR reads again in MiXCR, with one record for every CDR3 protein. The table includes hundreds of thousands of distinct CDR3 sequences, around 15% detected once. Hyperthyroidism of Graves' type that showed no ophthalmopathy progression within 18 months was stable. Patients having uncontrolled infection, another autoimmune disease, pregnancy or lactation were not included. The PBMCs studied were ones that came from 10 ml fresh peripheral blood. Study-wide findings and caveats: Blood held most thyroid clonotypes expanded above 0.001 frequency.

Germline CDR1 and CDR2: MNHEY and SVGEGT. J lost 4 bases, V lost 2 bases, and 3 bases had no gene match. This CDR3 has 14 amino acids. Sequences were obtained from blood. The chain is built from TRBV6-2 or TRBV6-3 and TRBJ2-5; 8 bases align to TRBD2. The clonotype comes from a woman in her 30s with Graves' hyperthyroidism. CDR3 nucleotides: TGTGCCAGCAGTTACATACTAGCGGTAGAGACCCAGTACTTC. It yields the protein CASSYILAVETQYF.